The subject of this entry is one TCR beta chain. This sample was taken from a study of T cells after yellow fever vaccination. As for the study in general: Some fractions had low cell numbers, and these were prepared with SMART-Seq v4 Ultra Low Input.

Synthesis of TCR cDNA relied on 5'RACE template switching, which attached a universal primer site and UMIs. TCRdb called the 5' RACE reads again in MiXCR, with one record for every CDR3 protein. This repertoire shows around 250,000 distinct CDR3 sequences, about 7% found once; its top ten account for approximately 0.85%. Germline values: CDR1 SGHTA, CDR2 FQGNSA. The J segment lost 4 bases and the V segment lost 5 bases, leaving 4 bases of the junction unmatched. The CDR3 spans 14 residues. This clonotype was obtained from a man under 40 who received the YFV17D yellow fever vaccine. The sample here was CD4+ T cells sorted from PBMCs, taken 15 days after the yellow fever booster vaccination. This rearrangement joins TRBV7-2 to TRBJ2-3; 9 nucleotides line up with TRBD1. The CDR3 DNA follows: TGTGCCAGCAGCCTACAGGGGGCCCCAGATACGCAGTATTTT. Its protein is CASSLQGAPDTQYF.